The present entry profiles one T cell receptor beta chain with its context. This entry belongs to a study of blood T cell repertoires in COVID-19. Looked up from germline, CDR1 is LNHNV and CDR2 is YYDKDF (reference sequence). The CDR3 totals 15 residues. V lost 4 bases and J lost 4; bases outside the gene matches: 5. Repertoires were generated with immunoSEQ multiplex PCR, while TCRdb's copy carries only in-frame clones and drops some. The sample lists 260,000 or so clones; 84% were seen once. This chain joins TRBV15 and TRBJ1-2, with 11 bases fitting TRBD1. Sequenced input: peripheral blood. The origin of this receptor is a human donor in a cohort sampled during active COVID-19. DNA for the CDR3: TGTGCCACCAGCACCGGGACAGGGGGAAGCTATGGCTACACCTTC. Translating it yields CATSTGTGGSYGYTF.